This T cell receptor (beta chain) was obtained from a study of T cell responses to AZD1222 COVID-19 vaccine. A note on this clone: Its antigen is not known.

The assay was immunoSEQ multiplex PCR, and TCRdb's table has in-frame clones only and misses some. The table includes 110,000 to 150,000 clones, roughly 94% detected once. Whole-study results and caveats: Regions left unmutated in variants are reportedly the target of nearly half of spike-specific TCRs. Vaccine-related CD4 TCRs covered spike, predominating at 160-218 and 743-854. The number of AZD1222 recipients seropositive at baseline was only 5 to 7. Recipients of two AZD1222 doses showed rising Spike-specific TCR breadth and depth.

The germline V and J ends were trimmed by 8 bases and 0 bases, with 8 bases remaining between them. The germline V gene has CDR1 LNHDA and CDR2 SQIVND (reference sequence). This CDR3 has 13 amino acids. The source material was peripheral blood, sampled on day 0 of AZD1222 vaccination. The rearrangement uses TRBV19 and TRBJ1-5; weak D call: TRBD1 (6 bases). This clonotype originated in an adult in good health. The CDR3 loop reads CASGQFSNQPQHF. The CDR3 bases are TGTGCCAGTGGACAGTTTAGCAATCAGCCCCAGCATTTT.